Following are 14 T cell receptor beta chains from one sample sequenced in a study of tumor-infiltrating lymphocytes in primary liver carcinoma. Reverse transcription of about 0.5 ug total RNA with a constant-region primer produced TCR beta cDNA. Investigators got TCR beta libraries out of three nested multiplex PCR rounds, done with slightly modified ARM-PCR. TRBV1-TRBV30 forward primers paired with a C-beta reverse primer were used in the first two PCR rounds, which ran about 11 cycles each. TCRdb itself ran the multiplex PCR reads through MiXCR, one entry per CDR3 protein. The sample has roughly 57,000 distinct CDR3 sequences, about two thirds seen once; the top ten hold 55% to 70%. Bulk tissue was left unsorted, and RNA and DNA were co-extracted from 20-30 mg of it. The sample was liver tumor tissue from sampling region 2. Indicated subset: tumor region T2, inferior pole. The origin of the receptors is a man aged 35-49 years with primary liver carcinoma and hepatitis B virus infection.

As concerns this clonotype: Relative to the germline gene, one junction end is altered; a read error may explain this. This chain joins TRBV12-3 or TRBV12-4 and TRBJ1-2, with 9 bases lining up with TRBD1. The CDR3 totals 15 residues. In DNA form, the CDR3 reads TGTGCCAGCAATTCCGGACAGGGGATTGGCTATGGCTACACATTC. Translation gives CASNSGQGIGYGYTF.

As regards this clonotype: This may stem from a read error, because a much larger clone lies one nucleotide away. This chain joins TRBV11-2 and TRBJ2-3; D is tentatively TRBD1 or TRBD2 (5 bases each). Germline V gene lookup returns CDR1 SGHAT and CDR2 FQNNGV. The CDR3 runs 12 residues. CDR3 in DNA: TGTGACAGCAGCTGGGGGTCAGATACGCAGTATTTT. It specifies CDSSWGSDTQYF.

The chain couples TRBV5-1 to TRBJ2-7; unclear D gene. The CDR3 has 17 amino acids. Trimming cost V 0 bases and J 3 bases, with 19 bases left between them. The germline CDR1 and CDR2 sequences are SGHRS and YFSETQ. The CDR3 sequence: CASSLAGLRVYDYEQYF. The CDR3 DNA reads TGCGCCAGCAGCTTGGCCGGGCTCCGGGTCTACGACTACGAGCAGTACTTC.

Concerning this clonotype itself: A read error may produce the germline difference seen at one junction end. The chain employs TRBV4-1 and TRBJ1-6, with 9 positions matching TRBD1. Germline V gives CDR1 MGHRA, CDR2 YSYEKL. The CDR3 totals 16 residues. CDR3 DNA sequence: TGCGCCAGGAGCCACCACGTACAGGGGGCGGATTCACCCCCCCACTTT. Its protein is CARSHHVQGADSPPHF.

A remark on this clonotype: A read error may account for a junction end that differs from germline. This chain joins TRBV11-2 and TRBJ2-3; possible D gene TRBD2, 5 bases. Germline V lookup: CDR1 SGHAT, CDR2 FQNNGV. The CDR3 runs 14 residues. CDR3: CANSPSRVHRYAVF. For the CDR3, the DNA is TGTGCCAACAGCCCCTCGCGGGTTCACAGATACGCGGTATTT.

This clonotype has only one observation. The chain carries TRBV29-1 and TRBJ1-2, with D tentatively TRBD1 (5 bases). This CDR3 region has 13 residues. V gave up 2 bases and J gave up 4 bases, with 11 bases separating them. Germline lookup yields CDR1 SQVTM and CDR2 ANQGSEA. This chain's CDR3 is CSVEPPGTYGYTF. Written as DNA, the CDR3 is TGCAGCGTTGAACCCCCCGGGACCTATGGCTACACCTTC. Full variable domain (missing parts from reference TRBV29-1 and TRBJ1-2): SAVISQKPSRDICQRGTSLTIQCQVDSQVTMMFWYRQQPGQSLTLIATANQGSEATYESGFVIDKFPISRPNLTFSTLTVSNMSPEDSSIYLCSVEPPGTYGYTFGSGTRLTVV.

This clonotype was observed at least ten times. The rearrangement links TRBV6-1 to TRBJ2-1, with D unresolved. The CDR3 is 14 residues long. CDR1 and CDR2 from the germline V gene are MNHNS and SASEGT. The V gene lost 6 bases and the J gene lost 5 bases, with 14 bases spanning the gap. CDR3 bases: TGTGCCAGCAGCAGAACGTGGCTAAACAATGAGCAGTTCTTC. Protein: CASSRTWLNNEQFF.

This CDR3 is CATSDHLSGANVLTF. The CDR3 DNA is TGTGCCACCAGTGATCACCTATCTGGGGCCAACGTCCTGACTTTC. V usage is TRBV24-1 and J usage is TRBJ2-6; D not certain. With 3 bases removed from V and 1 base from J, the gap between germline ends came to 6 bases. The CDR3 runs 15 residues. Germline CDR1 reads KGHDR; CDR2 reads SFDVKD.

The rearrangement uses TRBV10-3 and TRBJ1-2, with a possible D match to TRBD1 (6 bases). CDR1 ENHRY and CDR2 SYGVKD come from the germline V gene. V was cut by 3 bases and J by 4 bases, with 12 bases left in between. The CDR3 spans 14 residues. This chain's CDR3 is CAISETGLSYGYTF. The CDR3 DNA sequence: TGTGCCATCAGTGAAACAGGGCTGAGCTATGGCTACACCTTC.

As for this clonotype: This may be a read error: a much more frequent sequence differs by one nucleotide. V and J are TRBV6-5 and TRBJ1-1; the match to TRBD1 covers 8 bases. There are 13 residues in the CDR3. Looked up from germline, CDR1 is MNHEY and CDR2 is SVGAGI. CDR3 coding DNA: TGTGCCAGCATCGACAGGGGTGGCACTGAAGCTTCCTTT. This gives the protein CASIDRGGTEASF.

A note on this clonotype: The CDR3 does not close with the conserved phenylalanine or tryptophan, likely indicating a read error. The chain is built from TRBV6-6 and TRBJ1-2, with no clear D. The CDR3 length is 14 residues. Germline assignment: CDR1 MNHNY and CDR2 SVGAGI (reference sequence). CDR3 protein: CASTTGPRNYGYTS. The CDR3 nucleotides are TGTGCCAGCACCACGGGTCCCAGGAACTACGGCTACACCTCC.

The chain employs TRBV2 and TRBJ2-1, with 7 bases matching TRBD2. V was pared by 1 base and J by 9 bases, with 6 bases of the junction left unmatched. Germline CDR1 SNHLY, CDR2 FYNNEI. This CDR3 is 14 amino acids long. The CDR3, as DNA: TGTGCCAGCAGTGAAGGTTGGGAGGGCCTTGAGCAGTTCTTC. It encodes CASSEGWEGLEQFF.

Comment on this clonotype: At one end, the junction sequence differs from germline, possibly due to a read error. CDR3 sequence (DNA): TGTACCATCAGGGAAGGACTAGCGGGAGAATGGGGGGAGACCCAGTACTTC. Translation: CTIREGLAGEWGETQYF. This sequence joins TRBV10-3 and TRBJ2-5, with TRBD2 matching 13 bases. The CDR3 runs 17 residues. Germline CDR1 ENHRY, CDR2 SYGVKD.

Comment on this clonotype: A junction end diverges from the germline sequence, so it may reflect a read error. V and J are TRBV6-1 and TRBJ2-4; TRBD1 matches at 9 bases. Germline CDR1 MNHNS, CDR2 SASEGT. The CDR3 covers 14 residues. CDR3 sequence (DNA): TGTGCCAGCGACAGGGGGTCATCCCAAAACATTCGGTACTTC. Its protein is CASDRGSSQNIRYF.